Below are 22 T cell receptor beta chains sequenced from a single sample in a study of tumor T cells in aggressive B-cell lymphoma. Repertoires were generated with immunoSEQ multiplex PCR, while TCRdb's copy carries only in-frame clones and drops some. Altogether about 3,100 clones are present, approximately 69% being singletons, with the ten largest covering approximately 9%. The sample was tumor tissue. The receptors originated from an adult with diffuse large B cell lymphoma.

This clone showed up just a few times. The chain joins TRBV4-1 to TRBJ1-6, with D possibly matching TRBD1 (5 bases). V dropped 0 bases and J dropped 10 bases, with 16 bases sitting between them. Germline V gene data show CDR1 as MGHRA and CDR2 as YSYEKL. The CDR3 has 16 residues. The CDR3 sequence is CASSQDGGQGKSPLHF. The CDR3 DNA reads TGCGCCAGCAGCCAAGATGGTGGGCAGGGCAAATCACCCCTCCACTTT.

The chain links TRBV25-1 to TRBJ2-7; TRBD1 aligns across 8 bases. The ends lost 0 bases at V and 5 bases at J; junction bases unmatched: 9. CDR1 and CDR2 from the germline V gene are MGHDK and SYGVNS. This CDR3 spans 16 amino acids. The CDR3 here is CASSEYRAGGYDEQYF. In nucleotides, the CDR3 is TGTGCCAGCAGTGAATATCGCGCAGGGGGCTACGACGAGCAGTACTTC.

This clone was counted a few times. This chain links TRBV4-2 with TRBJ2-1; 10 bases match TRBD2. The germline CDR1 and CDR2 sequences are LGHNA and YNFKEQ. This CDR3 has 16 residues. V shed 0 bases, J shed 2 bases, and the junction held 1 base outside the gene matches. CDR3 protein: CASSQELAGTYNEQFF. CDR3 nucleotides: TGTGCCAGCAGCCAAGAACTAGCGGGGACCTACAATGAGCAGTTCTTC.

This clone showed up just a few times. The J gene is TRBJ2-4, the V gene TRBV29-1, with D unclear. The CDR3 is 11 residues long. Germline V lookup: CDR1 SQVTM, CDR2 ANQGSEA. V lost 5 bases and J lost 8, with 10 bases in between. The CDR3 DNA reads TGCAGCGTTTTACTCCGGGACATTCAGTACTTC. Residues: CSVLLRDIQYF.

The genes are TRBV30 and TRBJ2-7, with no clear D. The CDR3 is 11 residues long. V gave up 1 base and J gave up 3 bases, with 4 bases separating them. Germline V gene sequence: CDR1 GTSNPN, CDR2 SVGIG (reference sequence). CDR3 coding DNA: TGTGCCTGGAGTGCCTACTACGAGCAGTACTTC. This sequence encodes CAWSAYYEQYF.

The V and J genes are TRBV28 and TRBJ2-5; D call uncertain. The better agreement between TRBJ2-7 and the DNA end casts doubt on the J call. CDR1 is MDHEN, CDR2 SYDVKM, per germline. CDR3 length: 11 residues. The CDR3 loop is CASSSPHEQYF. The CDR3 nucleotides are TGTGCCAGCAGTTCCCCCCACGAGCAGTACTTC.

This clone is large. The V and J genes are TRBV5-4 and TRBJ2-3; 11 positions agree with TRBD2. From germline, CDR1 is SGHNT and CDR2 YYREEE (reference sequence). This CDR3 region has 18 residues. J lost 0 bases, V lost 4 bases, and 10 bases had no gene match. The CDR3 region has the DNA TGTGCCAGCAGCAGGGGGACTAGCGGACCCACTAGCACAGATACGCAGTATTTT. It translates to CASSRGTSGPTSTDTQYF.

V usage is TRBV7-2 and J usage is TRBJ1-3; 7 bases match TRBD1. The trim removed 5 bases at V and 2 bases at J, leaving 3 bases unmatched. Per germline, CDR1 SGHTA and CDR2 FQGNSA. CDR3 length: 14 residues. The CDR3: CASSPTGPGNTIYF. CDR3 sequence (DNA): TGTGCCAGCAGCCCGACAGGGCCTGGAAACACCATATATTTT.

By sample share, this clone is large. This specimen includes other DNA sequences encoding the same CDR3. This chain joins TRBV18 and TRBJ2-7, with unresolved D. Looked up from germline, CDR1 is KGHSH and CDR2 is LQKENI. The CDR3 totals 13 residues. V lost 2 bases, J lost 2 bases, and 7 bases lay in between. CDR3 in DNA: TGTGCCAGCTCACCAACGCAGGCCTACGAGCAGTACTTC. It specifies CASSPTQAYEQYF.

The V and J genes are TRBV18 and TRBJ2-2; D possibly corresponds to TRBD1 (6 bases). Trimming shortened V by 10 bases and J by 0 bases, and 15 bases separated the two germline ends. From germline, CDR1 is KGHSH and CDR2 LQKENI. The CDR3 contains 15 residues. DNA of the CDR3: TGTGCCAACTCGCCCAGGGGCTCGAACACCGGGGAGCTGTTTTTT. This gives the protein CANSPRGSNTGELFF.

The V call is TRBV28, the J call TRBJ2-1, with TRBD1 identical over 11 bases. The CDR3 loop spans 15 amino acids. With V trimmed by 2 bases and J by 6 bases, 3 bases remained unmatched. CDR1 is MDHEN and CDR2 is SYDVKM in the germline V gene. In DNA, the CDR3 is TGTGCCAGCAGTTTAGCCGGGACAGGGGGCAATGAGCAGTTCTTC. Translated: CASSLAGTGGNEQFF. Based on the CDR3 plus reference TRBV28 and TRBJ2-1, the full variable domain is DVKVTQSSRYLVKRTGEKVFLECVQDMDHENMFWYRQDPGLGLRLIYFSYDVKMKEKGDIPEGYSVSREKKERFSLILESASTNQTSMYLCASSLAGTGGNEQFFGPGTRLTVL.

J is TRBJ1-4 and V is TRBV6-5, with D uncertain. With 2 bases removed from V and 5 bases from J, the gap between germline ends came to 9 bases. Germline V CDR1 and CDR2: MNHEY, SVGAGI. This CDR3 has 14 amino acids. CDR3 in amino acids: CASSYAFRNEKLFF. The CDR3 nucleotides read TGTGCCAGCAGTTACGCCTTCAGGAATGAAAAACTGTTTTTT.

The chain has TRBV29-1 and TRBJ2-6; the D gene is possibly TRBD1 (7 bases). The CDR3 is made up of 16 amino acids. CDR1 is SQVTM and CDR2 is ANQGSEA in the germline V gene. Trimming cost V 3 bases and J 1 base, with 13 bases left between them. CDR3 DNA: TGCAGCGTTGAGGACAGGAGGGGATCTGGGGCCAACGTCCTGACTTTC. Its translation is CSVEDRRGSGANVLTF.

This chain uses TRBV11-2 with TRBJ2-3; 9 bases align to TRBD2. The J segment lost 1 base and the V segment lost 3 bases, leaving 2 bases of the junction unmatched. Looked up from germline, CDR1 is SGHAT and CDR2 is FQNNGV. The CDR3 runs to 15 residues. The CDR3 loop reads CASSFLAGRTDTQYF. CDR3 nucleotide sequence: TGTGCCAGCAGCTTCCTAGCGGGACGCACAGATACGCAGTATTTT. Together with reference TRBV11-2 and TRBJ2-3, the CDR3 gives the full variable domain: EAGVAQSPRYKIIEKRQSVAFWCNPISGHATLYWYQQILGQGPKLLIQFQNNGVVDDSQLPKDRFSAERLKGVDSTLKIQPAKLEDSAVYLCASSFLAGRTDTQYFGPGTRLTVL.

The chain is built from TRBV7-9 and TRBJ2-5; 8 nucleotides line up with TRBD1. Near its end, the DNA agrees better with TRBJ2-7, so the J call may be wrong. This CDR3 comprises 14 residues. Germline values: CDR1 SEHNR, CDR2 FQNEAQ (reference sequence). CDR3 in amino acids: CASSPGTGSNEQYF. For the CDR3, the DNA is TGTGCCAGCAGCCCAGGGACAGGTAGCAACGAGCAGTACTTC.

The chain combines TRBV11-1 with TRBJ2-1; D perhaps matches TRBD2 (6 bases). There are 15 residues in the CDR3. V shed 5 bases and J shed 7 bases, with 18 bases lying between them. The V gene's germline CDR1 is SGHAT and CDR2 FQDESV (reference sequence). The CDR3 DNA reads TGTGCCAGCAGCGATGGGTGGGCGGGAAGGAATGAGCAGTTCTTC. Translating gives CASSDGWAGRNEQFF.

This clone is large in the sample. The gene calls are TRBV19 and TRBJ1-5; D uncertain. V lost 7 bases and J 4 bases, leaving 17 bases between the germline ends. Germline values: CDR1 LNHDA, CDR2 SQIVND (reference sequence). There are 15 residues in the CDR3. CDR3 in amino acids: CASNPTTIRNQPQHF. CDR3 in DNA: TGTGCCAGTAACCCGACAACCATTCGGAATCAGCCCCAGCATTTT.

The gene calls are TRBV30 and TRBJ1-4; D is ambiguous. The CDR3 extends over 12 amino acids. V lost 3 bases to trimming and J lost 4 bases, with 6 bases between them. CDR1 is GTSNPN and CDR2 is SVGIG in the germline V gene (reference sequence). In DNA, the CDR3 is TGTGCCTGGAGGTATCGTAATGAAAAACTGTTTTTT. Translating it yields CAWRYRNEKLFF.

The sample holds a few counts of this clone. The V gene is TRBV10-3, the J gene TRBJ2-7, with 10 bases lining up with TRBD1. The CDR3 has 14 amino acids. Trimming took 7 bases from V and 1 from J; bases not matched to a gene: 4. Germline V gene data show CDR1 as ENHRY and CDR2 as SYGVKD. CDR3: CAITSGQGSYEQYF. In DNA form, the CDR3 reads TGTGCCATCACCTCGGGACAGGGGTCCTACGAGCAGTACTTC.

The V gene is TRBV27, the J gene TRBJ2-2; 8 nucleotides agree with TRBD1. The CDR3 is made up of 16 amino acids. Unmatched junction bases numbered 8, after V lost 7 bases and J lost 1 base. CDR1 and CDR2 from the germline V gene are MNHEY and SMNVEV (reference sequence). This CDR3 is CASNNLGQGNTGELFF. The DNA for the CDR3 is TGTGCCAGCAACAACCTCGGACAGGGGAACACCGGGGAGCTGTTTTTT.

A remark on this clone: The same CDR3 can be traced to other DNA sequences in this sample. The rearrangement uses TRBV18 and TRBJ2-2; 8 nucleotides agree with TRBD1. Germline CDR1 is KGHSH and CDR2 is LQKENI. V lost 3 bases to trimming and J lost 3 bases; unmatched junction nucleotides: 3. The CDR3 sequence is 15 residues long. The chain's CDR3 is CASSPRTGYTGELFF. The DNA of the CDR3 is TGTGCCAGCTCACCGAGGACAGGGTACACCGGGGAGCTGTTTTTT.

The chain combines TRBV28 with TRBJ2-7; 9 bases fit TRBD2. V was clipped by 3 bases and J by 3 bases; unmatched bases: 6. This CDR3 is 15 amino acids long. The germline V gene has CDR1 MDHEN and CDR2 SYDVKM. DNA for the CDR3: TGTGCCAGCAGTTTTGCTAGCGGGATTCTCTACGAGCAGTACTTC. Translation gives CASSFASGILYEQYF.